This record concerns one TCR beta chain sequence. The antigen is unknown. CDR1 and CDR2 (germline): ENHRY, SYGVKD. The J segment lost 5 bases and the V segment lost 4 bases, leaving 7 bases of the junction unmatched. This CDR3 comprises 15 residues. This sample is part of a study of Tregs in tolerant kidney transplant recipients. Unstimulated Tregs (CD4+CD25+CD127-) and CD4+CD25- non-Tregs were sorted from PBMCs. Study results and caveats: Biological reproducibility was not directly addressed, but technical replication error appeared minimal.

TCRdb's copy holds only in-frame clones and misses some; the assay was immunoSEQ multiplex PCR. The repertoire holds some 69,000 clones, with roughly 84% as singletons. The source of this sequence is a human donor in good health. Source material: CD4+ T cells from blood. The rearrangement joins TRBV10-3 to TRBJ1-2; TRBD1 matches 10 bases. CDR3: CAISASGTGEYGYTF. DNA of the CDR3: TGTGCCATCAGTGCTTCCGGGACAGGGGAGTATGGCTACACCTTC.